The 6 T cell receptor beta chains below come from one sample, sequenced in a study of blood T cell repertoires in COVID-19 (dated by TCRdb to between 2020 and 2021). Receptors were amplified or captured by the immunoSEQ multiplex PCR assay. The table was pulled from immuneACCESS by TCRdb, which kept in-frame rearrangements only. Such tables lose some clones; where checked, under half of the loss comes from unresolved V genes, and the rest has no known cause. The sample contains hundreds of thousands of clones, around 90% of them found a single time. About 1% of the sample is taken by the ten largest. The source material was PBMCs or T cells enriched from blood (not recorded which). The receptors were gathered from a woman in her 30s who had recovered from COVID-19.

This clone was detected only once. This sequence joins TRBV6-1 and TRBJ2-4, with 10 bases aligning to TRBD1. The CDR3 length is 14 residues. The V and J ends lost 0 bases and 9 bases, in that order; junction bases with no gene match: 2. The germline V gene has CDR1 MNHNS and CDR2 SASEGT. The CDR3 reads CASSEAGTGAIQYF. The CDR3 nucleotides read TGTGCCAGCAGTGAAGCCGGGACAGGGGCCATTCAGTACTTC.

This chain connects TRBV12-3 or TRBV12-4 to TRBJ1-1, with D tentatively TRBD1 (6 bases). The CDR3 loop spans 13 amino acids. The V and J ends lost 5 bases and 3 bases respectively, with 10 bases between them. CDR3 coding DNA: TGTGCCAGCAGTGGGAGGGGGGACACTGAAGCTTTCTTT. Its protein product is CASSGRGDTEAFF.

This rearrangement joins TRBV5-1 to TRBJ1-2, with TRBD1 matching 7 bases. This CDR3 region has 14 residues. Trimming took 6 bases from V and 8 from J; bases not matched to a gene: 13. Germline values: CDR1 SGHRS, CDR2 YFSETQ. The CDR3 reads CASTDRESPAGYTF. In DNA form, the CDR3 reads TGCGCCAGCACCGACAGGGAATCCCCCGCCGGCTACACCTTC. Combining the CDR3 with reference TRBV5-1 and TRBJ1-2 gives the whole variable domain KAGVTQTPRYLIKTRGQQVTLSCSPISGHRSVSWYQQTPGQGLQFLFEYFSETQRNKGNFPGRFSGRQFSNSRSEMNVSTLELGDSALYLCASTDRESPAGYTFGSGTRLTVV.

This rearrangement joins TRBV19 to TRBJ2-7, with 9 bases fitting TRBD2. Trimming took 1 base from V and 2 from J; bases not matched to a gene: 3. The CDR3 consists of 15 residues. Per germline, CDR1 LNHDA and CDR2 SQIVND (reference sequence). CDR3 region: CASSIALAGPYEQYF. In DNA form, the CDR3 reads TGTGCCAGTAGTATAGCTCTAGCGGGACCCTACGAGCAGTACTTC.

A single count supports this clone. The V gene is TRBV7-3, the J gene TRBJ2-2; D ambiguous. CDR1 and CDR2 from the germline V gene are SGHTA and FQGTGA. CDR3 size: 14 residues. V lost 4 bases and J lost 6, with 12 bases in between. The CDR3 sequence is CASSSSNRAGELFF. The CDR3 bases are TGTGCCAGCAGCTCCTCTAATCGGGCCGGGGAGCTGTTTTTT.

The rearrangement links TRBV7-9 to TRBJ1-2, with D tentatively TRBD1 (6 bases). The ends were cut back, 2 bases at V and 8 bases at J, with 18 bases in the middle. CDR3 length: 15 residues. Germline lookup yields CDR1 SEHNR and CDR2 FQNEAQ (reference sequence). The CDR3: CASSLSSGGRKGYTF. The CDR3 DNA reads TGTGCCAGCAGCTTATCCAGCGGGGGGCGCAAAGGCTACACCTTC.